These 27 T cell receptor beta chains originate from one sample sequenced in a study of T cell responses to AZD1222 COVID-19 vaccine. The assay was immunoSEQ multiplex PCR, and TCRdb's table has in-frame clones only and misses some. The sample contains some 170,000 clones, roughly nine tenths of which appear only once. Sequenced material: peripheral blood, taken on day 0 of AZD1222 vaccination. The receptor source for this set is an adult in good health.

CDR3: CASQTAGGINEKLFF. DNA for the CDR3: TGTGCCAGCCAGACCGCCGGGGGTATAAATGAAAAACTGTTTTTT. The rearrangement links TRBV2 to TRBJ1-4, with D possibly being TRBD1 (5 bases). Trimming removed 8 bases at V and 5 bases at J, with 18 bases between. The CDR3 has 15 residues. The germline V gene encodes CDR1 SNHLY and CDR2 FYNNEI. Looking up the rest from reference TRBV2 and TRBJ1-4 gives the full variable domain: EPEVTQTPSHQVTQMGQEVILRCVPISNHLYFYWYRQILGQKVEFLVSFYNNEISEKSEIFDDQFSVERPDGSNFTLKIRSTKLEDSAMYFCASQTAGGINEKLFFGSGTQLSVL.

The chain joins TRBV11-2 to TRBJ1-3; D uncertain. Trimming pared 0 bases from V and 2 bases from J, leaving 8 bases between. CDR1 and CDR2 (germline): SGHAT, FQNNGV. The CDR3 totals 15 residues. The CDR3 coding sequence is TGTGCCAGCAGCTTAGACAGGCTTCCTGGAAACACCATATATTTT. Its protein is CASSLDRLPGNTIYF.

V usage is TRBV21-1 and J usage is TRBJ2-1; the table assigns TRBD2, which was not confirmed against the DNA. TRBV21-1 is deemed a pseudogene. This CDR3 is 15 amino acids long. CDR3 loop: CAKDTGTSGRSEQFF. CDR3 bases: TGTGCCAAGGATACCGGGACTAGCGGGAGAAGTGAGCAGTTCTTC.

This clone was seen a few times. This chain links TRBV6-1 with TRBJ1-1, with TRBD1 as a possible D gene (5 bases). This CDR3 region has 18 residues. Germline-derived CDR1 and CDR2 are MNHNS and SASEGT. The V and J ends lost 4 bases and 1 base respectively, with 22 bases between them. The CDR3 sequence: CASSGLGGALLSNTEAFF. CDR3 bases: TGTGCCAGCAGTGGACTGGGAGGGGCTCTCTTATCGAACACTGAAGCTTTCTTT.

V usage is TRBV6-5 and J usage is TRBJ2-3; no clear D gene. CDR1 is MNHEY, CDR2 SVGAGI, per germline. Trimming removed 6 bases from V and 1 base from J, with 11 bases in between. This CDR3 has 14 amino acids. CDR3 amino acids: CASSKMFGTDTQYF. The CDR3, as DNA: TGTGCCAGCAGCAAGATGTTCGGCACAGATACGCAGTATTTT.

This clone was recorded only once. V is TRBV12-3 or TRBV12-4 and J is TRBJ1-1, with D unclear. Trimming removed 5 bases from V and 2 bases from J, with 9 bases in between. This CDR3 contains 13 residues. The CDR3 is CASSPQANTEAFF. DNA for the CDR3: TGTGCCAGCAGTCCCCAGGCTAACACTGAAGCTTTCTTT.

V gene TRBV12-3 or TRBV12-4 combines with J gene TRBJ2-2; D is undetermined. The CDR3 consists of 13 residues. The ends were cut back, 2 bases at V and 0 bases at J, with 1 base in the middle. The CDR3 loop reads CASSLPNTGELFF. CDR3 DNA: TGTGCCAGCAGTTTACCGAACACCGGGGAGCTGTTTTTT.

In nucleotides, the CDR3 is TGTGCCAGCAGCCGGGACAGGGACTACAATGAGCAGTTCTTC. Residues: CASSRDRDYNEQFF. V is TRBV6-5 and J is TRBJ2-1; 9 bases fit TRBD1. The CDR3 length is 14 residues. The trim removed 6 bases at V and 3 bases at J, leaving 3 bases unmatched. Germline values: CDR1 MNHEY, CDR2 SVGAGI.

The chain joins TRBV29-1 to TRBJ1-2, with 7 bases matching TRBD1. CDR1 and CDR2 (germline): SQVTM, ANQGSEA. The V segment lost 6 bases and the J segment 3 bases; nucleotides outside the gene matches: 10. CDR3 length: 14 amino acids. CDR3 protein: CSVGGTATDYGYTF. The CDR3 bases are TGCAGCGTCGGAGGGACAGCTACGGACTATGGCTACACCTTC.

The V gene is TRBV19, the J gene TRBJ2-5; D not resolved. The germline V gene has CDR1 LNHDA and CDR2 SQIVND (reference sequence). V was pared by 3 bases and J by 1 base, with 9 bases between. This CDR3 has 14 residues. The chain's CDR3 is CASSMAIFQETQYF. The CDR3 DNA sequence: TGTGCCAGTAGTATGGCCATCTTCCAAGAGACCCAGTACTTC. The full variable domain, its missing parts supplied by reference TRBV19 and TRBJ2-5, is DGGITQSPKYLFRKEGQNVTLSCEQNLNHDAMYWYRQDPGQGLRLIYYSQIVNDFQKGDIAEGYSVSREKKESFPLTVTSAQKNPTAFYLCASSMAIFQETQYFGPGTRLLVL.

The chain employs TRBV15 and TRBJ1-2; TRBD1 might be the D (5 bases). Germline CDR1 LNHNV, CDR2 YYDKDF (reference sequence). CDR3 length: 13 amino acids. V was cut by 4 bases and J by 4 bases, with 10 bases left in between. CDR3 region: CATSNPGGYGYTF. The DNA for the CDR3 is TGTGCCACCAGCAACCCCGGGGGCTATGGCTACACCTTC.

The rearrangement joins TRBV30 to TRBJ1-2, with D perhaps matching TRBD1 (5 bases). Germline V CDR1 and CDR2: GTSNPN, SVGIG (reference sequence). Trimming shortened V by 5 bases and J by 7 bases, and 23 bases separated the two germline ends. This CDR3 region has 15 residues. CDR3 amino acids: CAWLKGPLGLRGYTF. CDR3 DNA sequence: TGTGCCTGGCTAAAGGGGCCCCTCGGTCTTCGTGGCTACACCTTC.

A few counts support this clone. V gene TRBV19 combines with J gene TRBJ1-4; 7 nucleotides align to TRBD1. The germline CDR1 and CDR2 sequences are LNHDA and SQIVND (reference sequence). The V gene end was trimmed by 5 bases and the J gene end by 3 bases; junction bases not matched to a gene: 0. This CDR3 spans 13 amino acids. The CDR3 nucleotides are TGTGCCAGTAGTGGACAGGCTAATGAAAAACTGTTTTTT. Translated, it gives CASSGQANEKLFF.

This chain uses TRBV28 with TRBJ2-3; 8 nucleotides agree with TRBD2. The J segment lost 4 bases and the V segment lost 4 bases, leaving 7 bases of the junction unmatched. CDR1 is MDHEN and CDR2 is SYDVKM in the germline V gene. There are 15 residues in the CDR3. The DNA of the CDR3 is TGTGCCAGCAGTTCCGGGACTAGTAACGCAGATACGCAGTATTTT. Encoded protein: CASSSGTSNADTQYF.

Regarding this clone: A read error may account for a junction end that differs from germline. This chain joins TRBV30 and TRBJ2-1; 16 bases map to TRBD2. The CDR3 has 13 amino acids. CDR1 is GTSNPN, CDR2 SVGIG, per germline (reference sequence). The CDR3 nucleotides are TGTGCCTGGCGCACGGGACTAGCGGGAGGGCCCCTCTTC. Translation gives CAWRTGLAGGPLF. Full variable domain (missing parts from reference TRBV30 and TRBJ2-1): SQTIHQWPATLVQPVGSPLSLECTVEGTSNPNLYWYRQAAGRGLQLLFYSVGIGQISSEVPQNLSASRPQDRQFILSSKKLLLSDSGFYLCAWRTGLAGGPLFGPGTRLTVL.

The rearrangement links TRBV5-1 to TRBJ2-3, with D tentatively TRBD1 (5 bases). Germline loops: CDR1 SGHRS, CDR2 YFSETQ. Trimming pared 1 base from V and 0 bases from J, leaving 9 bases between. The CDR3 covers 15 residues. The CDR3 coding sequence is TGCGCCAGCAGCTTGAGGGGAACTAGCACAGATACGCAGTATTTT. Protein sequence: CASSLRGTSTDTQYF.

The V and J genes are TRBV5-1 and TRBJ1-2; 10 bases fit TRBD1. The CDR3 sequence is 15 residues long. Germline CDR1 SGHRS, CDR2 YFSETQ. V lost 0 bases and J lost 3; bases outside the gene matches: 2. CDR3 nucleotides: TGCGCCAGCAGCTTGGGACAGGGGGCCGACTATGGCTACACCTTC. Its translation: CASSLGQGADYGYTF. The full variable domain, rest sourced from reference TRBV5-1 and TRBJ1-2, is KAGVTQTPRYLIKTRGQQVTLSCSPISGHRSVSWYQQTPGQGLQFLFEYFSETQRNKGNFPGRFSGRQFSNSRSEMNVSTLELGDSALYLCASSLGQGADYGYTFGSGTRLTVV.

This chain connects TRBV6-1 to TRBJ1-1; D is unclear. CDR3 length: 14 amino acids. Germline loops: CDR1 MNHNS, CDR2 SASEGT. Trimming pared 1 base from V and 0 bases from J, leaving 6 bases between. The CDR3 region has the DNA TGTGCCAGCAGTGAAGGGGGATTGAACACTGAAGCTTTCTTT. Its protein product is CASSEGGLNTEAFF.

This chain joins TRBV28 and TRBJ1-1; weak D call: TRBD1 (6 bases). V was trimmed by 1 base and J by 5 bases, leaving 11 bases between them. The germline CDR1 and CDR2 sequences are MDHEN and SYDVKM. The CDR3 covers 14 residues. The CDR3 DNA reads as TGTGCCAGCAGTTTATCGGGGGCTAGGACTGAAGCTTTCTTT. The encoded protein is CASSLSGARTEAFF.

The CDR3 DNA follows: TGTGCCAGCAGTGACACAGCGGGAGGAAGCACAGATACGCAGTATTTT. Its protein is CASSDTAGGSTDTQYF. The chain has TRBV6-4 and TRBJ2-3; TRBD2 aligns across 9 bases. Per germline, CDR1 MRHNA and CDR2 SNTAGT. The CDR3 has 16 amino acids. Trimming cost V 2 bases and J 0 bases; bases outside gene matches: 3.

The chain combines TRBV3-1 (or the pseudogene TRBV3-2) with TRBJ2-7, with unresolved D. With 1 base removed from V and 6 bases from J, the gap between germline ends came to 7 bases. The germline gives CDR1 LGHDT, CDR2 YNNKEL (reference sequence). The CDR3 has 12 residues. The CDR3 nucleotides are TGTGCCAGCAGCCAAGGAACGCGCGAGCAGTACTTC. Its protein is CASSQGTREQYF.

Note on this clone: Relative to the germline gene, one junction end is altered; a read error may explain this. The gene calls are TRBV12-3 or TRBV12-4 and TRBJ1-3; D might be TRBD1 (6 bases). The length of the CDR3 is 13 residues. CDR3 in amino acids: CASSLKDSSARHF. In DNA, the CDR3 is TGTGCCAGCAGTTTAAAGGACAGCTCAGCCCGGCATTTT.

The chain joins TRBV19 to TRBJ1-4; D not resolved. Looked up from germline, CDR1 is LNHDA and CDR2 is SQIVND (reference sequence). V lost 0 bases and J 0 bases, leaving 8 bases between the germline ends. This CDR3 is 16 amino acids long. The CDR3 DNA reads as TGTGCCAGTAGTATAGACGGAGGGACAACTAATGAAAAACTGTTTTTT. It yields the protein CASSIDGGTTNEKLFF.

The chain's CDR3 is CASTDLSENSPLHF. The CDR3 DNA reads TGCGCCAGCACCGACTTAAGCGAAAATTCACCCCTCCACTTT. The chain recombines TRBV4-1 with TRBJ1-6; D call uncertain. The CDR3 has 14 amino acids. Between the trimmed V and J ends, which lost 7 bases and 7 bases, there was a span of 14 bases. Per the germline V gene, CDR1 is MGHRA and CDR2 is YSYEKL.

The chain has TRBV18 and TRBJ2-7, with a tentative D call TRBD1 (6 bases). The germline V gene has CDR1 KGHSH and CDR2 LQKENI. Trimming removed 3 bases at V and 2 bases at J, with 14 bases between. The CDR3 extends over 15 amino acids. CDR3 sequence: CASSPGAGVPYEQYF. CDR3 in DNA: TGTGCCAGCTCACCGGGGGCAGGGGTTCCCTACGAGCAGTACTTC. Supplemented by reference TRBV18 and TRBJ2-7, the full variable domain reads NAGVMQNPRHLVRRRGQEARLRCSPMKGHSHVYWYRQLPEEGLKFMVYLQKENIIDESGMPKERFSAEFPKEGPSILRIQQVVRGDSAAYFCASSPGAGVPYEQYFGPGTRLTVT.

The CDR3 nucleotides are TGCGCCAGCCTCAGACAGGCGAACACTGAAGCTTTCTTT. This gives the protein CASLRQANTEAFF. V and J are TRBV10-2 and TRBJ1-1; TRBD1 is a possible D gene (6 bases). The germline CDR1 and CDR2 sequences are WSHSY and SAAADI. V shed 8 bases and J shed 1 base, with 11 bases lying between them. The CDR3 contains 13 residues.

This clone was counted a few times. The chain recombines TRBV4-2 with TRBJ2-2; 8 bases match TRBD2. V lost 4 bases to trimming and J lost 3 bases; unmatched junction nucleotides: 4. The CDR3 has 15 residues. Per germline, CDR1 LGHNA and CDR2 YNFKEQ. CDR3 amino acids: CASSPVAGHTGELFF. CDR3 sequence (DNA): TGTGCCAGCAGCCCCGTAGCGGGACACACCGGGGAGCTGTTTTTT.